This TCR beta chain was documented in a study of blood T cell dynamics during melanoma immunotherapy. Time point meaning: pre-treatment baseline. Trimming took 4 bases from V and 1 from J; bases not matched to a gene: 1. The germline gives CDR1 SGHRS, CDR2 YFSETQ. The CDR3 totals 14 residues. TCRdb keeps only in-frame clones here, not all; method: immunoSEQ multiplex PCR. Of about 17,000 clones in the sample, roughly 80% were seen once. Source: blood, taken from a patient treated with checkpoint blockade. This sequence was found in a human donor with melanoma. The chain combines TRBV5-1 with TRBJ1-5, with 8 bases fitting TRBD1. DNA for the CDR3: TGCGCCAGCAGCCGGACAGGGAGCAATCAGCCCCAGCATTTT. Translated, it gives CASSRTGSNQPQHF.